The following is a T cell receptor beta chain sequence with its context. Its target is unknown. The authors extracted RNA and reverse transcribed it into cDNA as the sequencing template. The protocol was immunoSEQ multiplex PCR, while the TCRdb copy is restricted to in-frame clones and leaves out a portion. The sample yields approximately 140,000 clones, around 86% seen once. Sorting from PBMCs produced CD4+ and CD8+ T cells. The CDR3 covers 15 residues. V was trimmed by 5 bases and J by 3 bases, leaving 13 bases between them. Germline lookup yields CDR1 SNHLY and CDR2 FYNNEI. The data originate from a study of CD8+ T cells in alopecia areata. General study points: Compared with normal scalp, lesional scalp had higher clonality and more expanded CD8+ clones.

The sequence was obtained from a human donor with alopecia areata. The input for sequencing was CD8+ T cells sorted from blood, taken at week 0. The chain couples TRBV2 to TRBJ2-2; the D gene is possibly TRBD1 (5 bases). CDR3 sequence (DNA): TGTGCCAGCAGTCCCCTTGACAGTTACACCGGGGAGCTGTTTTTT. This codes for CASSPLDSYTGELFF. Complete variable domain (other parts from reference TRBV2 and TRBJ2-2): EPEVTQTPSHQVTQMGQEVILRCVPISNHLYFYWYRQILGQKVEFLVSFYNNEISEKSEIFDDQFSVERPDGSNFTLKIRSTKLEDSAMYFCASSPLDSYTGELFFGEGSRLTVL.